The 27 T cell receptor beta chains listed next were all sequenced from one sample in a study of T-cell reconstitution after alpha-beta-depleted transplantation in children. Molecular barcoding with unique molecular identifiers was used for the TCRbeta library. TCRdb analysed the PCR reads with MiXCR anew, one entry per CDR3 protein. The sample has roughly 610,000 distinct CDR3 sequences; roughly a tenth are singletons. This specimen was PBMCs from the stem cell graft donor, taken from the stem cell graft. The receptors originated from a human donor who donated a stem cell graft to a child with acute myeloid leukemia.

This clonotype was counted between two and nine times. The chain links TRBV29-1 to TRBJ2-7; 8 nucleotides match TRBD1. The V segment lost 5 bases and the J segment 5 bases; nucleotides outside the gene matches: 8. The CDR3 is 13 residues long. CDR1 is SQVTM and CDR2 is ANQGSEA in the germline V gene. The CDR3 DNA reads as TGCAGCGTTCACGATCGGACAGGGAACGAGCAGTACTTC. Translating it yields CSVHDRTGNEQYF.

This clonotype was seen only a few times. The chain couples TRBV6-6 to TRBJ1-2; D is unclear. This CDR3 comprises 13 residues. Germline-derived CDR1 and CDR2 are MNHNY and SVGAGI (reference sequence). Trimming took off 0 bases at V and 3 bases at J, with 5 bases between the two ends. CDR3: CASSYSRDYGYTF. CDR3 nucleotide sequence: TGTGCCAGCAGTTACTCCAGAGACTATGGCTACACCTTC.

This clonotype turned up a few times. The chain recombines TRBV4-2 with TRBJ2-2; either TRBD1 or TRBD2 may supply D (6 bases each). This CDR3 has 17 amino acids. V lost 4 bases and J lost 5, with 20 bases in between. Germline V gene data show CDR1 as LGHNA and CDR2 as YNFKEQ. Here the CDR3 DNA reads TGTGCCAGCAGCCCAGCAAAGGCAAGGGGGGATACCGGGGAGCTGTTTTTT. The encoded protein is CASSPAKARGDTGELFF.

Worth noting for this clonotype: A read error is possible here, since a much larger clone lies one base away. The chain employs TRBV6-6 and TRBJ2-7; D may correspond to TRBD1 or TRBD2 (5 bases each). V was shortened by 7 bases and J by 6 bases, with 16 bases between the two germline ends. Germline CDR1 and CDR2: MNHNY and SVGAGI (reference sequence). CDR3 length: 13 residues. The CDR3 sequence: CASTGQWTGEQYF. CDR3 bases: TGTGCCAGCACGGGGCAGTGGACTGGCGAGCAGTACTTC.

This clonotype occurred a few times. The V and J genes are TRBV30 and TRBJ1-2; possible D gene TRBD1, 6 bases. Trimming removed 2 bases at V and 6 bases at J, with 13 bases between. The CDR3 extends over 13 amino acids. The V gene's germline CDR1 is GTSNPN and CDR2 SVGIG (reference sequence). CDR3: CAWSPGQKNGYTF. The CDR3 coding sequence is TGTGCCTGGAGTCCGGGACAAAAAAATGGCTACACCTTC.

Only a few counts were recorded for this clonotype. This sequence joins TRBV23-1 and TRBJ1-6; the D gene is possibly TRBD1 (6 bases). TRBV23-1 falls under the ORF class, with uncertain function. The CDR3 sequence is 13 residues long. With 10 bases removed from V and 10 bases from J, the gap between germline ends came to 17 bases. The CDR3 loop is CANHRASGSPLHF. The CDR3 DNA follows: TGCGCCAACCACAGGGCGTCGGGATCACCCCTCCACTTT.

This sequence joins TRBV5-1 and TRBJ2-7, with 9 bases identical to TRBD1. The germline CDR1 and CDR2 sequences are SGHRS and YFSETQ. This CDR3 spans 14 amino acids. J lost 4 bases, V lost 4 bases, and 6 bases had no gene match. CDR3 nucleotides: TGCGCCAGCAGCCAACAGGGGGCGAGTTACGAGCAGTACTTC. Translated: CASSQQGASYEQYF.

The V call is TRBV7-9, the J call TRBJ2-1, with 13 bases identical to TRBD2. The germline gives CDR1 SEHNR, CDR2 FQNEAQ (reference sequence). Germline trimming cut 4 bases from V and 9 bases from J; bases unmatched to any gene: 6. This CDR3 contains 15 residues. CDR3 in DNA: TGTGCCAGCAGCTCTCCGGGACTAGCGGGACTTGAGCAGTTCTTC. Residues: CASSSPGLAGLEQFF. Using reference TRBV7-9 and TRBJ2-1 for the parts outside the CDR3, the full variable domain is DTGVSQNPRHKITKRGQNVTFRCDPISEHNRLYWYRQTLGQGPEFLTYFQNEAQLEKSRLLSDRFSAERPKGSFSTLEIQRTEQGDSAMYLCASSSPGLAGLEQFFGPGTRLTVL.

The chain employs TRBV20-1 and TRBJ2-7; 12 nucleotides align to TRBD2. CDR3 length: 15 amino acids. The germline V gene has CDR1 DFQATT and CDR2 SNEGSKA (reference sequence). Trimming cost V 0 bases and J 3 bases; bases outside gene matches: 3. CDR3 in amino acids: CSARDPTSGSYEQYF. CDR3 DNA sequence: TGCAGTGCTAGAGATCCGACTAGCGGGAGCTACGAGCAGTACTTC.

This sequence joins TRBV6-2 or TRBV6-3 and TRBJ2-6; tentatively, D is TRBD1 (6 bases). The CDR3 runs to 15 residues. The ends were cut back, 6 bases at V and 0 bases at J, with 9 bases in the middle. Per germline, CDR1 MNHEY and CDR2 SVGEGT. The CDR3 loop reads CASRDSYSGANVLTF. The CDR3 DNA reads TGTGCCAGCAGGGACAGTTACTCTGGGGCCAACGTCCTGACTTTC.

This clonotype was detected a few times. The CDR3 here is CASSLGQGLGGELFF. As DNA, the CDR3 is TGTGCCAGCAGCCTCGGACAGGGACTTGGCGGGGAGCTGTTTTTT. The chain combines TRBV6-1 with TRBJ2-2; TRBD1 matches at 8 bases. The CDR3 spans 15 residues. Germline V gene sequence: CDR1 MNHNS, CDR2 SASEGT. V lost 6 bases to trimming and J lost 7 bases; unmatched junction nucleotides: 10.

This clonotype was observed a few times. This CDR3 reads CSVASAGSNTEAFF. The CDR3 coding sequence is TGCAGTGTCGCTTCGGCGGGCAGTAACACTGAAGCTTTCTTT. J is TRBJ1-1 and V is TRBV20-1; D remains ambiguous. Trimming removed 7 bases at V and 2 bases at J, with 17 bases between. The germline V gene encodes CDR1 DFQATT and CDR2 SNEGSKA (reference sequence). This CDR3 has 14 residues.

V gene TRBV29-1 combines with J gene TRBJ2-5, with D hard to call. The CDR3 extends over 11 amino acids. Trimming removed 3 bases from V and 5 bases from J, with 7 bases in between. Germline V gene sequence: CDR1 SQVTM, CDR2 ANQGSEA. As DNA, the CDR3 is TGCAGCGTTGAGAATGAGGAGACCCAGTACTTC. Its protein is CSVENEETQYF.

The rearrangement links TRBV7-8 to TRBJ1-4; D is uncertain. The germline gives CDR1 SGHVS, CDR2 FQNEAQ. Trimming removed 3 bases from V and 3 bases from J, with 8 bases in between. The CDR3 consists of 14 residues. The CDR3 nucleotides are TGTGCCAGCAGCTTGACGGATGCTAATGAAAAACTGTTTTTT. Protein sequence: CASSLTDANEKLFF. The whole variable domain, remainder taken from reference TRBV7-8 and TRBJ1-4, is GAGVSQSPRYKVAKRGQDVALRCDPISGHVSLFWYQQALGQGPEFLTYFQNEAQLDKSGLPSDRFFAERPEGSVSTLKIQRTQQEDSAVYLCASSLTDANEKLFFGSGTQLSVL.

This clonotype was picked up many times. This chain links TRBV20-1 with TRBJ2-1; tentatively, D is TRBD2 (6 bases). Germline values: CDR1 DFQATT, CDR2 SNEGSKA (reference sequence). The CDR3 extends over 15 amino acids. Trimming shortened V by 3 bases and J by 9 bases, and 21 bases separated the two germline ends. CDR3 bases: TGCAGTGCTAGCGGGACTCTTGGTACACTTTCTGAGCAGTTCTTC. Its translation: CSASGTLGTLSEQFF.

This clonotype was seen more than once but under ten times. The chain couples TRBV29-1 to TRBJ2-1, with 10 positions matching TRBD1. The CDR3 contains 15 residues. Germline loops: CDR1 SQVTM, CDR2 ANQGSEA. CDR3 in amino acids: CRATGGRREENEQFF. CDR3 coding DNA: TGCAGAGCGACAGGGGGCAGGCGGGAGGAAAATGAGCAGTTCTTC.

This clonotype was counted many times. The chain uses TRBV21-1 and TRBJ2-7; the tabulated D call, TRBD1, remains unverified against the DNA. TRBV21-1 is a listed pseudogene. The length of the CDR3 is 16 residues. The CDR3 loop reads CASSKWTGTAIYEQYF. CDR3 nucleotide sequence: TGTGCCAGCAGCAAATGGACCGGGACGGCGATTTACGAGCAGTACTTC.

At least ten counts were recorded for this clonotype. V is TRBV6-5 and J is TRBJ2-5, with unresolved D. Between the trimmed V and J ends, which lost 7 bases and 2 bases, there was a span of 14 bases. The CDR3 covers 14 residues. Germline V gene sequence: CDR1 MNHEY, CDR2 SVGAGI. This chain's CDR3 is CASTSFARQETQYF. The DNA of the CDR3 is TGTGCCAGCACCTCCTTCGCGCGACAAGAGACCCAGTACTTC.

This clonotype was found many times. The chain links TRBV6-2 or TRBV6-3 to TRBJ2-7; D call uncertain. The germline gives CDR1 MNHEY, CDR2 SVGEGT. Trimming took off 0 bases at V and 0 bases at J, with 6 bases between the two ends. The length of the CDR3 is 14 residues. The CDR3 is CASSYSTSSYEQYF. CDR3 bases: TGTGCCAGCAGTTACTCGACGAGCTCCTACGAGCAGTACTTC.

This clonotype was counted many times. This chain joins TRBV15 and TRBJ2-7; D perhaps matches TRBD1 (5 bases). The CDR3 totals 14 residues. Trimming shortened V by 0 bases and J by 3 bases, and 9 bases separated the two germline ends. Germline values: CDR1 LNHNV, CDR2 YYDKDF (reference sequence). CDR3 sequence reads: CATSREKGNYEQYF. As DNA, the CDR3 is TGTGCCACCAGCAGAGAGAAGGGGAACTACGAGCAGTACTTC.

This sequence joins TRBV6-2 or TRBV6-3 and TRBJ1-1, with 7 bases lining up with TRBD1. The CDR3 runs to 15 residues. Per germline, CDR1 MNHEY and CDR2 SVGEGT. Trimming at V came to 7 bases and at J to 3 bases, leaving 11 bases not matched to a gene. This CDR3 reads CASNPMWQGDTEAFF. Written as DNA, the CDR3 is TGTGCCAGCAACCCGATGTGGCAGGGGGACACTGAAGCTTTCTTT.

This clonotype was seen a handful of times. The chain uses TRBV20-1 and TRBJ2-2; 7 positions match TRBD2. The germline gives CDR1 DFQATT, CDR2 SNEGSKA (reference sequence). After removal of 0 bases from V and 1 base from J, the junction contained 8 bases not matched to a gene. CDR3 length: 17 amino acids. The CDR3 sequence: CSARDPKASGNTGELFF. The CDR3 DNA follows: TGCAGTGCTAGAGATCCGAAGGCTAGCGGGAACACCGGGGAGCTGTTTTTT.

A few counts support this clonotype. The chain is built from TRBV2 and TRBJ2-1, with D maybe TRBD2 (6 bases). The V and J ends lost 5 bases and 8 bases respectively, with 19 bases between them. This CDR3 is 15 amino acids long. Germline V gene data show CDR1 as SNHLY and CDR2 as FYNNEI. The CDR3, as DNA: TGTGCCAGCAGTCCCGGGAGTCAACCCCTCCATGAGCAGTTCTTC. It yields the protein CASSPGSQPLHEQFF.

This clonotype was counted ten times or more. V usage is TRBV20-1 and J usage is TRBJ1-2; 7 bases line up with TRBD1. Looked up from germline, CDR1 is DFQATT and CDR2 is SNEGSKA (reference sequence). V shed 5 bases and J 2 bases; nucleotides not matched to a gene: 5. The CDR3 has 13 residues. The CDR3 region is CSADDRANYGYTF. The CDR3, as DNA: TGCAGTGCTGACGACAGGGCGAACTATGGCTACACCTTC.

This clonotype was observed once. J is TRBJ2-7 and V is TRBV5-1; tentative D call: TRBD1 (5 bases). The V gene lost 2 bases and the J gene lost 7 bases, with 10 bases spanning the gap. The CDR3 is made up of 12 amino acids. Per the germline V gene, CDR1 is SGHRS and CDR2 is YFSETQ. The CDR3 protein is CASSLKGVEQYF. CDR3 sequence (DNA): TGCGCCAGCAGCTTAAAAGGGGTAGAGCAGTACTTC.

V gene TRBV27 combines with J gene TRBJ1-1; the D is unclear. V was clipped by 2 bases and J by 1 base, with 8 bases between them. CDR3 length: 14 amino acids. Germline V lookup: CDR1 MNHEY, CDR2 SMNVEV (reference sequence). The CDR3: CASSLRVENTEAFF. The CDR3 bases are TGTGCCAGCAGTTTAAGGGTGGAGAACACTGAAGCTTTCTTT.

V gene TRBV5-1 combines with J gene TRBJ2-5; 15 nucleotides match TRBD2. V shed 3 bases and J 5 bases; nucleotides not matched to a gene: 5. Germline assignment: CDR1 SGHRS and CDR2 YFSETQ. The CDR3 totals 16 residues. CDR3 in amino acids: CASSSGLAGGYETQYF. The CDR3 nucleotides read TGCGCCAGCAGCTCCGGACTAGCGGGAGGGTATGAGACCCAGTACTTC.